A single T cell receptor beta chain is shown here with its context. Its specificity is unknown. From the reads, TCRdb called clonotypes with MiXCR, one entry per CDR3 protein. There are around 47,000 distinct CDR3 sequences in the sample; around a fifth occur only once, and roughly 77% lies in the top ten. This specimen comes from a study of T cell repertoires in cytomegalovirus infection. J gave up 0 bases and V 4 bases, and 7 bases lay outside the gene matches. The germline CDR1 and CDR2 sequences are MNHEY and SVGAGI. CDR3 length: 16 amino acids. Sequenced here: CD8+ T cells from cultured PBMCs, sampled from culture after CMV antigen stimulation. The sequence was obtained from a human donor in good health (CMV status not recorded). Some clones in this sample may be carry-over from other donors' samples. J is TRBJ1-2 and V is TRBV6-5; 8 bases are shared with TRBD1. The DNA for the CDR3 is TGTGCCAGCAGTTGGACAGGGTGGCCCTCTAACTATGGCTACACCTTC. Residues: CASSWTGWPSNYGYTF.